This entry lists 3 T cell receptor beta chains sequenced from one sample in a study of early T cells in non-severe SARS-CoV-2 infection. TCRdb ran MiXCR on the 5' RACE reads and lists one entry per CDR3 protein. The table records about 110,000 distinct CDR3 sequences, roughly 12% of them present only once. This material consisted of whole blood, taken at baseline. The receptors shown here come from an adult who was a healthcare worker with PCR-confirmed SARS-CoV-2 infection or an uninfected control (not recorded which).

This clonotype turned up a few times. The rearrangement joins TRBV5-1 to TRBJ2-1, with D possibly matching TRBD2 (7 bases). Trimming shortened V by 4 bases and J by 3 bases, and 17 bases separated the two germline ends. The CDR3 spans 16 residues. Per germline, CDR1 SGHRS and CDR2 YFSETQ. CDR3 sequence (DNA): TGCGCCAGCAGCCCTCTAGGGGGGGAGCTCTACAATGAGCAGTTCTTC. Residues: CASSPLGGELYNEQFF.

This clonotype was recorded many times. The V call is TRBV9, the J call TRBJ2-3; TRBD1 agrees at 9 bases. This CDR3 contains 15 residues. The V gene's germline CDR1 is SGDLS and CDR2 YYNGEE. The V and J ends lost 4 bases and 2 bases, in that order; junction bases with no gene match: 5. In DNA form, the CDR3 reads TGTGCCAGCAGCCCAAGACAGGGGGACACAGATACGCAGTATTTT. As protein: CASSPRQGDTDTQYF. The complete variable domain, with remaining parts taken from reference TRBV9 and TRBJ2-3, reads DSGVTQTPKHLITATGQRVTLRCSPRSGDLSVYWYQQSLDQGLQFLIQYYNGEERAKGNILERFSAQQFPDLHSELNLSSLELGDSALYFCASSPRQGDTDTQYFGPGTRLTVL.

The V call is TRBV18, the J call TRBJ1-1; D not resolved. The CDR3 consists of 12 residues. Between the trimmed V and J ends, which lost 6 bases and 0 bases, there was a span of 5 bases. Germline CDR1 and CDR2: KGHSH and LQKENI. The CDR3 DNA is TGTGCCAGCTCCGGGTTGAACACTGAAGCTTTCTTT. It is translated as CASSGLNTEAFF.